This T cell receptor beta chain was sequenced during a study of shared clonotypes between healthy human individuals. Germline V CDR1 and CDR2: MDHEN, SYDVKM. The CDR3 runs to 15 residues. V lost 2 bases and J lost 0, with 8 bases in between. Profiled with immunoSEQ multiplex PCR; TCRdb holds only in-frame clones, not every one. In the table there are around 2.1 million clones, 90% to 96% of which are singletons. This chain connects TRBV28 to TRBJ1-3; D unclear. The sequence derives from a man aged 18 to 30 in good health. The sample taken for sequencing was naive CD4+ T cells sorted from blood. The subset: CD45RA+ positively selected. As DNA, the CDR3 is TGTGCCAGCAGTTTAGGAAAAGTCTCTGGAAACACCATATATTTT. Protein sequence: CASSLGKVSGNTIYF. The whole variable domain, filled in from reference TRBV28 and TRBJ1-3, reads DVKVTQSSRYLVKRTGEKVFLECVQDMDHENMFWYRQDPGLGLRLIYFSYDVKMKEKGDIPEGYSVSREKKERFSLILESASTNQTSMYLCASSLGKVSGNTIYFGEGSWLTVV.